This T cell receptor beta chain was captured by sequencing in a study of blood T cell repertoires in COVID-19. The wider study: Donors in the United States, Italy and Spain gave samples during acute or convalescent COVID-19. Sample material is recorded as cDNA or gDNA derived from T cells, B-cell-depleted T cells, or PBMCs.

V dropped 0 bases and J dropped 13; count of bases not matched to a gene: 8. Looked up from germline, CDR1 is SGHTA and CDR2 is FQGTGA. The CDR3 is made up of 14 amino acids. In the original analysis: Reference gene primer amplification gave estimated nucleated cell counts. This table comes from immunoSEQ multiplex PCR, and its TCRdb copy is limited to in-frame clones, with some not included. V, J and clone size reflect that table, while D and trimming were determined from the DNA. The data show about 280,000 clones, around 85% seen once. V and J are TRBV7-3 and TRBJ2-1, with TRBD1 identical over 8 bases. This sequence was found in a man aged 50 or older with active or convalescent COVID-19. Sample: peripheral blood. The CDR3 loop reads CASSLTGQEGSQFF. CDR3 sequence (DNA): TGTGCCAGCAGCTTAACGGGACAGGAAGGGAGTCAGTTCTTC.